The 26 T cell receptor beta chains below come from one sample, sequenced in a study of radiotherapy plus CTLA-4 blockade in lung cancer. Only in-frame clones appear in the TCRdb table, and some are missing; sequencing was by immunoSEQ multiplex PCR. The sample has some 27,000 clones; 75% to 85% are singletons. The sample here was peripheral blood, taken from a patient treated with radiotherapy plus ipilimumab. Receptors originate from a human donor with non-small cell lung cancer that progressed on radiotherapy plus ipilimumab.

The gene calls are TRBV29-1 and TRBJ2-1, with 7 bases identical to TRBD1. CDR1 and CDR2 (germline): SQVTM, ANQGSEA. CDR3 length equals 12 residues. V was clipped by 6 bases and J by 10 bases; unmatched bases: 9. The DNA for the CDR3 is TGCAGCGTAGGCTTGACAGGGCGGGAGCAGTTCTTC. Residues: CSVGLTGREQFF.

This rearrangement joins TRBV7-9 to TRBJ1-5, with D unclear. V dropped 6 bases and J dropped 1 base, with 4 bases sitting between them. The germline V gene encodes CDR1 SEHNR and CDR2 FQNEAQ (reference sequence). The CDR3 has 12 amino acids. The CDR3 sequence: CASSQSNQPQHF. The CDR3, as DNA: TGTGCCAGCAGTCAGAGCAATCAGCCCCAGCATTTT.

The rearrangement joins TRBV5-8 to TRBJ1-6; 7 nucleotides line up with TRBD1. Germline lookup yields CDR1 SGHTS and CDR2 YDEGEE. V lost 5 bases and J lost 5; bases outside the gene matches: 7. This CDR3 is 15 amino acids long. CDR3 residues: CASRTSGQHNSPLHF. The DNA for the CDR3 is TGTGCCAGCAGAACATCGGGACAGCATAATTCACCCCTCCACTTT.

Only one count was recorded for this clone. Written as DNA, the CDR3 is TGTGCCAGCAGTCCCGGGGGAATCTCCTACGAGCAGTACTTC. Translating gives CASSPGGISYEQYF. V gene TRBV28 combines with J gene TRBJ2-7; D possibly corresponds to TRBD2 (6 bases). Between the trimmed V and J ends, which lost 5 bases and 0 bases, there was a span of 11 bases. From germline, CDR1 is MDHEN and CDR2 SYDVKM. The CDR3 is 14 amino acids.

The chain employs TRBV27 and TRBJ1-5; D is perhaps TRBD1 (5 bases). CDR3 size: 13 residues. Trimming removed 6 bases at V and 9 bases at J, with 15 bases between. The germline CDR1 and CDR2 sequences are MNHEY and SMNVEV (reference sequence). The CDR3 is CASRPTGTGPQHF. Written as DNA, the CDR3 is TGTGCCAGCAGGCCCACGGGGACGGGGCCCCAGCATTTT.

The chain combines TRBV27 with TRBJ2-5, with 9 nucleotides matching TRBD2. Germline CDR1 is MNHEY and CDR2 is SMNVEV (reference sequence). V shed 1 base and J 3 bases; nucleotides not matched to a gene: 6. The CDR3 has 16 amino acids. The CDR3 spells CASSLYASGVEETQYF. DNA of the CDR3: TGTGCCAGCAGTTTATACGCTAGCGGGGTCGAAGAGACCCAGTACTTC.

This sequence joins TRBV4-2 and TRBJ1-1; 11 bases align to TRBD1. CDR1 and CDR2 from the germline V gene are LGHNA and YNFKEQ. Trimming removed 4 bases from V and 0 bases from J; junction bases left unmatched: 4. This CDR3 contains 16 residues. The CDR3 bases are TGTGCCAGCAGCCGAGGGACAGGGGGGATGAACACTGAAGCTTTCTTT. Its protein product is CASSRGTGGMNTEAFF.

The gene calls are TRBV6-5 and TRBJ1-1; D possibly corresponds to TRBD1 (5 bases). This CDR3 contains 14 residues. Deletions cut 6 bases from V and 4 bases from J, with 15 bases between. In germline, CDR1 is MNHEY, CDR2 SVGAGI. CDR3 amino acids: CASRSGPGGTEAFF. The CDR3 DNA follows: TGTGCCAGCAGGTCCGGACCCGGGGGCACTGAAGCTTTCTTT.

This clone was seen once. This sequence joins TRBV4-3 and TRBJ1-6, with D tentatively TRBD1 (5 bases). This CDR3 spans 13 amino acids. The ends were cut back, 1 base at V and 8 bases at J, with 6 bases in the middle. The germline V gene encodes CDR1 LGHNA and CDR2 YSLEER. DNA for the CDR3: TGCGCCAGCAGCCAAGGACAGTATTCACCCCTCCACTTT. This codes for CASSQGQYSPLHF.

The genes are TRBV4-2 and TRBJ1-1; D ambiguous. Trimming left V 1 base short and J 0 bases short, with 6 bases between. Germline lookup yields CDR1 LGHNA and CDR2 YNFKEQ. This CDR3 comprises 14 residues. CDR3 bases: TGTGCCAGCAGCCAAGCCTTCCTGAACACTGAAGCTTTCTTT. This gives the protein CASSQAFLNTEAFF.

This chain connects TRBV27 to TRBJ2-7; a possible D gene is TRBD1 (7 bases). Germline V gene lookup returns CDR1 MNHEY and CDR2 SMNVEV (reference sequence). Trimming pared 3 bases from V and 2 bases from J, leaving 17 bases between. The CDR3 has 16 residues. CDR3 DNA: TGTGCCAGCAGTTTCTATGCGGGACAGAGACCCTACGAGCAGTACTTC. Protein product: CASSFYAGQRPYEQYF.

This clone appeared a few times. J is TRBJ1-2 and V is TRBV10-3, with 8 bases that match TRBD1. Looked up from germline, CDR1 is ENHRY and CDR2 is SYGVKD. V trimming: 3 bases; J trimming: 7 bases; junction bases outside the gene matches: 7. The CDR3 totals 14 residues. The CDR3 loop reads CAISDLPDRAGYTF. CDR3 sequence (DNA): TGTGCCATCAGTGATCTCCCGGACAGGGCTGGCTACACCTTC.

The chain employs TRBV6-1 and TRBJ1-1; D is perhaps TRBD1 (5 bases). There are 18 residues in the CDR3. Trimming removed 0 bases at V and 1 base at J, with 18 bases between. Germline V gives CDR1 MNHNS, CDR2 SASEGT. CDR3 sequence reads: CASSEAGPRGEWNTEAFF. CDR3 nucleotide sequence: TGTGCCAGCAGTGAAGCTGGCCCACGGGGGGAATGGAACACTGAAGCTTTCTTT.

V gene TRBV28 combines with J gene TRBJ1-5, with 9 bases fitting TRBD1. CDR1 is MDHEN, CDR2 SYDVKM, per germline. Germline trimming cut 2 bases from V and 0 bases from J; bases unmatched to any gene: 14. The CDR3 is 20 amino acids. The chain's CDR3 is CASSLPPWTGASYSNQPQHF. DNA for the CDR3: TGTGCCAGCAGTTTACCTCCCTGGACAGGGGCGAGCTATAGCAATCAGCCCCAGCATTTT.

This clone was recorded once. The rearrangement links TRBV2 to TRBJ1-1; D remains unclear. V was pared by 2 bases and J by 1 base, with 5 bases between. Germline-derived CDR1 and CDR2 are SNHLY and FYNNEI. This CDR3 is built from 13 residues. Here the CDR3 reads CASSETENTEAFF. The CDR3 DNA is TGTGCCAGCAGTGAAACTGAGAACACTGAAGCTTTCTTT.

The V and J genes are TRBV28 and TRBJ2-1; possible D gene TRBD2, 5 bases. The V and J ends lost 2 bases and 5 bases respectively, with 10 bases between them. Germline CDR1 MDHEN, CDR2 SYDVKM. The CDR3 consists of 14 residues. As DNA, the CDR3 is TGTGCCAGCAGTTTAAGGGCCGGGAACAATGAGCAGTTCTTC. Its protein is CASSLRAGNNEQFF.

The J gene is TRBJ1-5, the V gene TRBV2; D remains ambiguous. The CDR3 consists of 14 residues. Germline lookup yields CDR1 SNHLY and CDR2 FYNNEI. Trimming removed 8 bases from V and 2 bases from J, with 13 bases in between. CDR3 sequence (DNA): TGTGCCAGCTCCACATACGGGGGCAATCAGCCCCAGCATTTT. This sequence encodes CASSTYGGNQPQHF. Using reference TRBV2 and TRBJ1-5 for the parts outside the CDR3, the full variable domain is EPEVTQTPSHQVTQMGQEVILRCVPISNHLYFYWYRQILGQKVEFLVSFYNNEISEKSEIFDDQFSVERPDGSNFTLKIRSTKLEDSAMYFCASSTYGGNQPQHFGDGTRLSIL.

This CDR3 is CASRDRDPQPQHF. The DNA of the CDR3 is TGTGCCAGTAGGGACAGGGATCCTCAGCCCCAGCATTTT. The V gene is TRBV19, the J gene TRBJ1-5; 8 bases agree with TRBD1. The CDR3 is 13 amino acids. CDR1 and CDR2 (germline): LNHDA, SQIVND (reference sequence). V trimming: 6 bases; J trimming: 6 bases; junction bases outside the gene matches: 4.

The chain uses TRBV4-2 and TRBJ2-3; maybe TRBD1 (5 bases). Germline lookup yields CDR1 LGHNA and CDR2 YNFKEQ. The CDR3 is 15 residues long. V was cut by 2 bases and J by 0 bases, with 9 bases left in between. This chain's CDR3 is CASSQKTDSTDTQYF. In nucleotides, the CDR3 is TGTGCCAGCAGCCAAAAGACAGATAGCACAGATACGCAGTATTTT.

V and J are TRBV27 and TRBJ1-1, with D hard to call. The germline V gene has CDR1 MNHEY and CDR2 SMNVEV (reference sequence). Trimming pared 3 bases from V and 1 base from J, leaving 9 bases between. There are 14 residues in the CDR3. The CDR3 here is CASSLLGGNTEAFF. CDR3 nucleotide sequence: TGTGCCAGCAGTTTGTTGGGAGGGAACACTGAAGCTTTCTTT.

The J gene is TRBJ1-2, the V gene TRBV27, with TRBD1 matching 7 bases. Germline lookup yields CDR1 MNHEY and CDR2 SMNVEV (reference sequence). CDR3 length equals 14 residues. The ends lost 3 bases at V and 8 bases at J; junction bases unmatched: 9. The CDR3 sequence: CASSLEGARGGYTF. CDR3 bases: TGTGCCAGCAGTTTGGAGGGGGCGAGGGGAGGCTACACCTTC.

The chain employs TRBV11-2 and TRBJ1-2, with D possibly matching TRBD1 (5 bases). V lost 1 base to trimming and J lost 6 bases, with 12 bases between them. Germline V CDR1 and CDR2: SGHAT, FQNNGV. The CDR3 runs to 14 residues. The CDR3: CASSLGRGIDGYTF. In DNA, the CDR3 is TGTGCCAGCAGCTTAGGGAGGGGTATTGATGGCTACACCTTC.

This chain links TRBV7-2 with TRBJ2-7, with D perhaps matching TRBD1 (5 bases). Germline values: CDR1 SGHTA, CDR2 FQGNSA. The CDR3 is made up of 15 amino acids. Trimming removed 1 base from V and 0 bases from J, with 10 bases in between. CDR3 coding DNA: TGTGCCAGCAGCTTAGGGTGGGGCAGCTCCTACGAGCAGTACTTC. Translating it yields CASSLGWGSSYEQYF.

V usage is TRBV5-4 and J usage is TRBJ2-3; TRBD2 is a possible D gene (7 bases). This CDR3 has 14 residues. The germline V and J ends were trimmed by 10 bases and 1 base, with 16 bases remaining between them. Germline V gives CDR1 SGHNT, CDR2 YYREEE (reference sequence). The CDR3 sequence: CADGGRGGTDTQYF. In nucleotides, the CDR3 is TGTGCCGACGGGGGGCGCGGAGGCACAGATACGCAGTATTTT.

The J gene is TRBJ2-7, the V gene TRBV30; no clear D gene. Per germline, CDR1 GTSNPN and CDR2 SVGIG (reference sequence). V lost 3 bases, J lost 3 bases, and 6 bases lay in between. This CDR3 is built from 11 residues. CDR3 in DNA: TGTGCCTGGAGCGGCCTCTACGAGCAGTACTTC. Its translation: CAWSGLYEQYF.

In DNA, the CDR3 is TGTGCCACCAGCATTTCGACAGGGGGCAATGAGCAGTTCTTC. It is translated as CATSISTGGNEQFF. The chain combines TRBV15 with TRBJ2-1, with 9 nucleotides matching TRBD1. The CDR3 has 14 residues. The ends lost 4 bases at V and 6 bases at J; junction bases unmatched: 4. Germline V gene sequence: CDR1 LNHNV, CDR2 YYDKDF (reference sequence).